This entry concerns a single T cell receptor (beta chain). As yet, its antigen is unknown. The data were obtained in a study of OX40 agonist ivuxolimab in advanced cancers. Across the study: Hepatocellular carcinoma, melanoma, renal cell or head and neck cancer was diagnosed in the dose-escalation patients. Aged about 23 to 80 with a mean of 60 years, they were less than 90% male. Study-wide findings and caveats: Undetermined was the antigen specificity of the expanded peripheral T cells. CD4+ and CD8+ blood T cells expanded clonally by week 6 at 0.1 to 3.0 mg/kg.

The data were produced by immunoSEQ multiplex PCR, yet TCRdb's version contains in-frame clones alone and is incomplete. The table records tens of thousands of clones, approximately 80% of them present only once. Trimming stripped 2 bases from V and 3 bases from J, with 10 bases between. Germline CDR1 KGHSH, CDR2 LQKENI. The CDR3 extends over 14 amino acids. The sample was CD4+ or CD8+ T cells sorted from blood, taken in a trial of the OX40 agonist ivuxolimab. This receptor was identified in an adult with an advanced solid tumor such as melanoma, head and neck, liver or kidney cancer. This chain uses TRBV18 with TRBJ1-1; D is possibly TRBD1 (5 bases). In DNA form, the CDR3 reads TGTGCCAGCTCACCAGGTGTGGGGCACACTGAAGCTTTCTTT. Translated, it gives CASSPGVGHTEAFF.